Below are 25 T cell receptor beta chains sequenced from a single sample in a study of tumor and adjacent non-tumor tissue in lung cancer. The template was RNA from unsorted bulk tissue. TCRbeta libraries were built with three rounds of nested PCR, modified from ARM-PCR. TCRdb independently ran MiXCR on the multiplex PCR reads; one entry per CDR3 protein. This table has about 93,000 distinct CDR3 sequences, approximately 65% appearing once. Material for sequencing was lung tumor tissue. Receptor source: a man aged 55-75 years with non-small cell lung cancer.

This clonotype was picked up a small number of times. The chain employs TRBV20-1 and TRBJ2-1, with TRBD2 matching over 8 bases. The CDR3 loop spans 13 amino acids. From germline, CDR1 is DFQATT and CDR2 SNEGSKA (reference sequence). Trimming took 3 bases from V and 3 from J; bases not matched to a gene: 1. The CDR3 here is CSARTSDYNEQFF. The CDR3 nucleotides are TGCAGTGCTAGGACTAGCGACTACAATGAGCAGTTCTTC.

This clonotype was detected once. One base away lies a much larger clone, so this may be a sequencing read error. The conserved final phenylalanine or tryptophan is absent from the CDR3, which likely points to a read error. V is TRBV5-1 and J is TRBJ1-1; TRBD1 agrees at 8 bases. V shed 4 bases and J 1 base; nucleotides not matched to a gene: 3. Germline V CDR1 and CDR2: SGHRS, YFSETQ. The CDR3 is 14 residues long. CDR3 nucleotides: TGCGCCAGCAGCCAGGGGGCTGCGAACACTGAAGCTTTCTTA. Translated, it gives CASSQGAANTEAFL.

This clonotype was seen once. The V call is TRBV11-1, the J call TRBJ2-7; 13 nucleotides match TRBD2. J was trimmed by 6 bases and V by 5 bases; bases with no gene match: 13. The germline gives CDR1 SGHAT, CDR2 FQDESV (reference sequence). This CDR3 contains 17 residues. Here the CDR3 reads CASSASGLAGPFREQYF. The CDR3 nucleotides are TGTGCCAGCAGCGCGTCGGGACTAGCGGGACCCTTCCGCGAGCAGTACTTC.

The chain is built from TRBV12-3 or TRBV12-4 and TRBJ2-1, with 13 bases fitting TRBD2. The junction had 14 bases not matched to a gene; V was cut back by 10 bases and J by 8 bases. This CDR3 comprises 16 residues. In nucleotides, the CDR3 is TGTGCCAACAGCTACACTAGCGGGGGGGCCGCAGATGAGCAGTTCTTC. Translating it yields CANSYTSGGAADEQFF.

Note on this clonotype: The junction and the germline gene differ at one end; a read error may be behind it. The chain combines TRBV5-1 with TRBJ2-1; D may be TRBD1 or TRBD2 (6 bases each). CDR1 and CDR2 from the germline V gene are SGHRS and YFSETQ. The CDR3 runs to 15 residues. CDR3 in amino acids: CASSLQGLADNEQSF. The CDR3 nucleotides read TGCGCCAGCAGCTTACAGGGATTAGCGGACAATGAGCAGTCCTTC.

The V and J genes are TRBV6-1 and TRBJ2-2, with 7 bases matching TRBD1. Germline V gene sequence: CDR1 MNHNS, CDR2 SASEGT. V gave up 4 bases and J gave up 8 bases; unmatched junction bases: 7. The CDR3 is made up of 14 amino acids. As DNA, the CDR3 is TGTGCCAGCAGTGGAAGTCAGGGGGTTGGGGAGCTGTTTTTT. Translated: CASSGSQGVGELFF.

This clonotype came up many times. The chain recombines TRBV6-1 with TRBJ1-5, with 7 nucleotides matching TRBD1. This CDR3 has 15 amino acids. J was trimmed by 3 bases and V by 4 bases; bases with no gene match: 6. CDR1 MNHNS and CDR2 SASEGT come from the germline V gene. CDR3 in DNA: TGTGCCAGCAGTGGTACAGGGGTGGTCAATCAGCCCCAGCATTTT. It yields the protein CASSGTGVVNQPQHF.

This clonotype was picked up a small number of times. This could be a read error, since a much larger clone is one nucleotide away. The rearrangement uses TRBV5-6 and TRBJ2-3; D call uncertain. Germline lookup yields CDR1 SGHDT and CDR2 YYEEEE. This CDR3 has 13 amino acids. The CDR3 spells CASSLPGLDMQYF. Written as DNA, the CDR3 is TGTGCCAGCAGCTTACCGGGCCTCGATATGCAGTATTTT.

A remark on this clonotype: This may arise from a read error, as a much more abundant clone is one base away. The chain has TRBV20-1 and TRBJ2-1, with TRBD2 matching over 10 bases. The CDR3 consists of 14 residues. Germline CDR1 reads DFQATT; CDR2 reads SNEGSKA (reference sequence). The chain's CDR3 is CGASLLAGVSEQFF. The CDR3 DNA reads as TGCGGTGCTAGTCTCCTAGCGGGAGTAAGTGAGCAGTTCTTC.

Turning to this clonotype: Given the absence of the conserved phenylalanine or tryptophan at the CDR3 end, a read error is likely. This chain uses TRBV11-2 with TRBJ1-2, with a tentative D call TRBD1 (5 bases). Germline-derived CDR1 and CDR2 are SGHAT and FQNNGV. This CDR3 has 14 amino acids. This CDR3 reads CTSSSLDDRYGYTL. In DNA, the CDR3 is TGTACCAGCAGCTCCTTAGACGACAGATATGGCTACACCTTA.

Comments on this clonotype: Germline and junction disagree at one end, which may indicate a read error. The gene calls are TRBV29-1 and TRBJ2-1; weak D call: TRBD2 (6 bases). The CDR3 loop spans 14 amino acids. Germline CDR1 is SQVTM and CDR2 is ANQGSEA. CDR3 DNA sequence: TGCGGCGTCGTATATAGCGGCGTTTACAATGAGCAGTTCTTC. It codes for CGVVYSGVYNEQFF.

The chain recombines TRBV11-2 with TRBJ2-1, with D tentatively TRBD1 (5 bases). This CDR3 is built from 13 residues. Looked up from germline, CDR1 is SGHAT and CDR2 is FQNNGV. The ends were cut back, 5 bases at V and 15 bases at J, with 20 bases in the middle. CDR3 loop: CASSPRGRADGFF. CDR3 bases: TGTGCCAGCAGCCCGCGCGGCAGGGCAGATGGGTTCTTC.

The J gene is TRBJ2-3, the V gene TRBV29-1; a weak D match, TRBD1 (5 bases). Germline V gene lookup returns CDR1 SQVTM and CDR2 ANQGSEA. V lost 7 bases to trimming and J lost 2 bases, with 10 bases between them. The CDR3 extends over 12 amino acids. The CDR3 sequence is CSGQQDTDTQYF. The CDR3 nucleotides are TGCAGCGGACAGCAGGACACAGATACGCAGTATTTT.

Regarding this clonotype: This is likely a read error, given that the CDR3 carries no conserved phenylalanine or tryptophan at its end. The chain uses TRBV4-2 and TRBJ2-1; 9 bases fit TRBD2. Germline-derived CDR1 and CDR2 are LGHNA and YNFKEQ. With 1 base clipped from V and 8 bases from J, the junction kept 12 bases outside the gene matches. The length of the CDR3 is 17 residues. CDR3 residues: CASSQVQCSGGQDEQFL. The DNA for the CDR3 is TGTGCCAGCAGCCAAGTTCAGTGTAGCGGGGGTCAGGATGAGCAGTTCTTA.

Notes on this clonotype: One end of the junction fails to match germline, which may point to a read error. The J gene is TRBJ2-1, the V gene TRBV4-3, with 7 bases identical to TRBD2. This CDR3 region has 20 residues. Per germline, CDR1 LGHNA and CDR2 YSLEER. The CDR3 bases are TGCGCCAGTAGCCAAGGACTTGTCGTCGGTGTGGGAGGGCCCTACAATGAGCAGTTCTTC. Encoded protein: CASSQGLVVGVGGPYNEQFF.

This clonotype is medium-sized within its sample. The genes are TRBV7-8 and TRBJ1-4; TRBD1 aligns across 7 bases. The germline V gene encodes CDR1 SGHVS and CDR2 FQNEAQ. The CDR3 has 14 amino acids. V was pared by 5 bases and J by 8 bases, with 8 bases of the junction left unmatched. This CDR3 reads CASSPKGAWEKLFF. CDR3 in DNA: TGTGCCAGCAGCCCGAAGGGGGCTTGGGAAAAACTGTTTTTT.

This clonotype was picked up one time. The CDR3 DNA is TGCGCCAGCAGCCAGGATAGGGCGGTGGGCCAAGAGACCCAGTACTTC. It is translated as CASSQDRAVGQETQYF. V and J are TRBV4-3 and TRBJ2-5; D is uncertain. The CDR3 length is 16 residues. Germline lookup yields CDR1 LGHNA and CDR2 YSLEER. Trimming stripped 3 bases from V and 1 base from J, with 15 bases between.

A note on this clonotype: This could be a read error, since a much larger clone is one nucleotide away. CDR3 region: CSARARGGEQYF. The CDR3 DNA reads as TGCAGTGCTAGAGCTAGGGGGGGCGAGCAGTACTTC. This chain connects TRBV20-1 to TRBJ2-7, with D possibly being TRBD2 (7 bases). The CDR3 contains 12 residues. Per germline, CDR1 DFQATT and CDR2 SNEGSKA (reference sequence). V lost 1 base and J 6 bases, leaving 10 bases between the germline ends.

This clonotype was observed a few times. The J gene is TRBJ2-1, the V gene TRBV6-2 or TRBV6-3, with D uncertain. The CDR3 covers 12 residues. Germline V gene data show CDR1 as MNHEY and CDR2 as SVGEGT. The CDR3 coding sequence is TGTGTAAGCAGTTTCCTATACAATGAGCAGTTCTTC. Its protein is CVSSFLYNEQFF.

Regarding this clonotype: One base away lies a much larger clone, so this may be a sequencing read error. Likely a read error: the CDR3 ends without its conserved phenylalanine or tryptophan. The CDR3 is CASRGLAGADTQYY. The CDR3 DNA sequence: TGTGCCAGCCGCGGACTAGCGGGAGCGGATACGCAGTATTAT. V gene TRBV7-9 combines with J gene TRBJ2-3, with TRBD2 identical over 13 bases. V was clipped by 8 bases and J by 6 bases; unmatched bases: 5. Looked up from germline, CDR1 is SEHNR and CDR2 is FQNEAQ (reference sequence). CDR3 length equals 14 residues.

For this clonotype: The junction differs from germline at one of its ends, possibly a read error. The chain joins TRBV5-4 to TRBJ2-3; D gene ambiguous. CDR1 is SGHNT and CDR2 is YYREEE in the germline V gene (reference sequence). The CDR3 runs 14 residues. The DNA of the CDR3 is TGTGACAGCAGTCCTACCTCGGACACAGATACGCAGTATTTT. It translates to CDSSPTSDTDTQYF. Looking up the rest from reference TRBV5-4 and TRBJ2-3 gives the full variable domain: ETGVTQSPTHLIKTRGQQVTLRCSSQSGHNTVSWYQQALGQGPQFIFQYYREEENGRGNFPPRFSGLQFPNYSSELNVNALELDDSALYLCDSSPTSDTDTQYFGPGTRLTVL.

The chain is built from TRBV6-6 and TRBJ2-1, with a possible D match to TRBD1 (6 bases). Germline CDR1 MNHNY, CDR2 SVGAGI (reference sequence). With 1 base removed from V and 12 bases from J, the gap between germline ends came to 22 bases. The CDR3 sequence is 16 residues long. CDR3 in amino acids: CASSYYRQARIDGQFF. The DNA of the CDR3 is TGTGCCAGCAGTTACTACAGACAGGCTCGTATAGATGGGCAGTTCTTC.

On this clonotype itself: A much larger clone differs from this one at a single base, so this may be a read error. This chain connects TRBV19 to TRBJ2-1; 9 bases match TRBD1. There are 13 residues in the CDR3. Germline V lookup: CDR1 LNHDA, CDR2 SQIVND (reference sequence). CDR3 sequence reads: CATTGTGRDEQSF. DNA of the CDR3: TGTGCCACGACCGGGACAGGGAGGGATGAGCAGTCCTTC.

This clonotype was counted many times. V and J are TRBV12-3 or TRBV12-4 and TRBJ2-1, with TRBD2 matching over 10 bases. J lost 5 bases, V lost 8 bases, and 15 bases had no gene match. This CDR3 is 17 amino acids long. The CDR3 protein is CASGAVRTSGINNEQFF. CDR3 DNA: TGTGCCAGCGGCGCGGTGAGGACTAGCGGAATAAACAATGAGCAGTTCTTC.

The rearrangement joins TRBV20-1 to TRBJ1-2; D uncertain. The germline V gene encodes CDR1 DFQATT and CDR2 SNEGSKA (reference sequence). The V and J ends lost 0 bases and 7 bases respectively, with 6 bases between them. The CDR3 is made up of 11 amino acids. As DNA, the CDR3 is TGCAGTGCTAGAGACAGGAGTGGCTACACCTTC. It specifies CSARDRSGYTF.